A selection of T cell receptor beta chains follows, all from one sample in a study of blood T cells in healthy people across ages. TCRdb independently ran MiXCR on the 5' RACE reads; one entry per CDR3 protein. The sample shows roughly 500,000 distinct CDR3 sequences, about 24% of them seen only once. These sequences were also reported in another study, on T cells of mothers and their children.

Sequenced input: blood. Receptors originate from a boy between 5 and 17 years old in good health. Each CDR3 is given with its conserved first and last residue. Each record gives: CDR3 DNA, CDR3 protein, clone size, J gene, V gene, CDR3 length, D gene. A D gene is named only where the DNA matches it firmly. The size field is filled for only some rows; it gives once, few, many or a size class.

TGTGCCAGCAGTTATCGTGCGGGAGAGTTATACGAGCAGTACTTC,CASSYRAGELYEQYF,few,TRBJ2-7,TRBV6-6,15,TRBD2
TGCAGCGTTGCCGGCTCAAATGAAAAACTGTTTTTT,CSVAGSNEKLFF,NA,TRBJ1-4,TRBV29-1,12,NA
TGTGCCAGCAGCTTAAAATCGCTCCCTAATGGGGAGCAGTTCTTC,CASSLKSLPNGEQFF,NA,TRBJ2-1,TRBV7-3,15,NA
TGTGCCAGCAGTTGGAGTTACAGGGGGACCTACGAGCAGTACTTC,CASSWSYRGTYEQYF,few,TRBJ2-7,TRBV6-5,15,TRBD1
TGTGCCAGCAGCTCCAAAAGGACAGGGGGCTCTGGAAACACCATATATTTT,CASSSKRTGGSGNTIYF,NA,TRBJ1-3,TRBV6-1,17,TRBD1
TGTGCCAGCAGCCAAGAATTGAGGGCCATCTCTGGAAACACCATATATTTT,CASSQELRAISGNTIYF,few,TRBJ1-3,TRBV3-1,17,NA
TGCGCCAGCAGCTACGGGACAGGGGGAGATACGCAGTATTTT,CASSYGTGGDTQYF,NA,TRBJ2-3,TRBV5-1,14,TRBD1
TGTGCCAGCAGTTTCACACAGGCAGACGAGCAGTACTTC,CASSFTQADEQYF,NA,TRBJ2-7,TRBV28,13,NA
TGTGCCAGCAGCTTAGGAACGGGAAATCTGGCCCAGTACTTC,CASSLGTGNLAQYF,NA,TRBJ2-5,TRBV7-2,14,NA
TGTGCCAGCAGTTACCTCCCGGGGCCTCAGGAGACCCAGTACTTC,CASSYLPGPQETQYF,few,TRBJ2-5,TRBV6-5,15,NA
TGCGCCAGCAGCCAGGGATTAAGTGGATCCTACAATGAGCAGTTCTTC,CASSQGLSGSYNEQFF,few,TRBJ2-1,TRBV4-3,16,NA
TGCAGTGCTAGGGGTACTAGTCCCCCCACAGATACGCAGTATTTT,CSARGTSPPTDTQYF,NA,TRBJ2-3,TRBV20-1,15,NA
TGTGCCAGCAGGCCTACTAGCGGGGGTTCCTACGAGCAGTACTTC,CASRPTSGGSYEQYF,NA,TRBJ2-7,TRBV6-6,15,TRBD2
TGTGCCAGCAGCTTCTCAGATAATAATTCACCCCTCCACTTT,CASSFSDNNSPLHF,many,TRBJ1-6,TRBV7-6,14,NA